Listed here is a single TCR beta chain. This clone's antigen is unknown. Base qualities are missing; no much larger clone stands one base away. The entry originates in a study of shared clonotypes between healthy human individuals (dated by TCRdb to 2020 to 2021). At the level of the whole study: Three men and two women, aged 18 to 49 years, made up the cohort. Blood TCR repertoires of five healthy adults were deeply sequenced to estimate repertoire size and the extent of clonotype sharing between individuals. Libraries were prepared and TCR repertoires were sequenced by different laboratories using diverse techniques, in order to increase sequencing depth and limit assay-specific biases. Each donor's leukapheresis produced roughly between roughly 0.9 and 8.9 billion PBMCs. For each donor, CD4 naive and CD4 memory were each run on three plates, CD8 naive on two plates, and CD8 memory on one plate. Study-wide conclusions, independent of this receptor: Pairwise subsampling led to the expectation that sequencing depth would affect the degree of clonotype sharing among donors. Clonotypes shared by all four sorted-subset donors showed higher generation probabilities than non-shared clonotypes. Only blood was sampled, and tissue TCR repertoires likely differ from those in blood. Rarefaction of sorted-subset datasets indicated incomplete sequencing despite the large sequencing depth. Across a few donors, around 5.4% of naive CD4, 3% to 4% of naive CD8, roughly 2.3% of memory CD4, and roughly 0.41% of memory CD8 clonotypes were shared. Larger estimated clonotype richness was generally found for naive subsets than for memory subsets. The genetic and exposure-history diversity represented was limited by the small number of donors.

TCR CDR3 regions were amplified from genomic DNA by multiplex PCR using the deep immunoSEQ assay. Extracted genomic DNA from each cell subset was spread evenly across all wells of several immunoSEQ 96-well plates, with each plate serving as a replicate. For sorted subsets, each replicate PCR was loaded with 200 to 250 ng genomic DNA, equivalent to some 31,000 T cell genomes. Purified libraries were measured with a Qubit 3.0 fluorometer, size-checked on a Bioanalyzer 2100, and measured again with the KAPA Library Quantification kit. Each immunoSEQ 96-well plate was sequenced on its own single-read 150-cycle Illumina NextSeq 550 flow cell. Under the source paper's analysis protocol: Because only junctional sequences without quality scores were contained in the immunoSEQ output, filtering matching that applied to full-length reads could not be performed. To assign V/J genes and CDR3, sequences were annotated against IMGT germline references using PyIR, a Python wrapper for IgBLAST v1.9. Reads with weak V/J assignments (E-value above 1e-6), missing CDR3, stop codons, out-of-frame junctions, or ambiguous translated residues were removed. A V3J clonotype was defined by an identical inferred V gene, J gene, and CDR3 amino acid sequence. To compute the percentage overlap between repertoires, the number of shared unique clonotypes was divided by the size of the smaller repertoire. Repertoire richness was assessed with RTK rarefaction, the Chao1 estimator, and Recon v2.1 estimates of unobserved clonotypes. OLGA was used to compute generation probabilities for all TCRbeta clonotypes that the gDNA method yielded from a handful of donors. Imported from immuneACCESS, the table was reduced by TCRdb to in-frame sequences with V and J called. These copies leave out some clones; in studies compared against another copy, an unresolved V gene accounts for under half, and the cause of the remainder is not known. V and J calls and clone size are given by that table; D and trimming were obtained from the DNA. The sample data list 2 million to 2.5 million clones, and around 95% of these were observed just once. Over 0.1% of the sample belongs to the ten largest clones.

Donors were healthy HIV-negative adults with no recently reported acute infections or vaccinations. Every donor was a Caucasian adult residing in Nashville, Tennessee, USA. CD4+ T cells were enriched by magnetic negative selection, after which naive cells were positively selected on CD45RA and the negative fraction was taken as the memory subset. Blood was obtained by leukapheresis, after which PBMCs were separated by Ficoll-Histopaque density gradient centrifugation and cryopreserved in liquid nitrogen vapor phase. Analytical flow cytometry was used to check the purity and quantity of every magnetically sorted T cell population. Each sorted fraction had its genomic DNA isolated and then quantified by UV absorbance on a Nanodrop 2000c. Trimming costs V 0 bases and J 3 bases, and their ends lie 9 bases apart. The CDR3 goes from the cysteine to the phenylalanine over 13 residues. Only CDR3 DNA remains: 39 bases, in frame from the first base. The germline V gene encodes CDR1 GTSNPN and CDR2 SVGIG (reference sequence).

Sequencing input: naive CD4+ T cells sorted from blood. What this sample's cell subset or site label stands for: CD45RA+ positively selected. The chain joins TRBV30 to TRBJ2-7; TRBD2 might be the D gene, on 5 matching bases. The sequence was obtained from a man younger than 35 in good health. For the CDR3, the sequence is CAWSVSGVYEQYF. The nucleotide sequence reads TGTGCCTGGAGTGTATCCGGGGTCTACGAGCAGTACTTC.